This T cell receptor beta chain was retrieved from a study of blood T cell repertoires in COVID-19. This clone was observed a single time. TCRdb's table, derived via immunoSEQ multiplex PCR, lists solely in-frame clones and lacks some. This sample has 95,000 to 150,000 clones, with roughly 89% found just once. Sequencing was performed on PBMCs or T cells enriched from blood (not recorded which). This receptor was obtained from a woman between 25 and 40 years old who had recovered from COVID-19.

The CDR3 coding sequence is TGCGCCAGCAGCTTCGGGGGGCGGGAGACCCAGTACTTC. Its translation is CASSFGGRETQYF. The chain is built from TRBV5-1 and TRBJ2-5; tentative D call: TRBD2 (7 bases). Germline loops: CDR1 SGHRS, CDR2 YFSETQ. The CDR3 has 13 residues. V was cut by 2 bases and J by 5 bases, with 10 bases left in between.